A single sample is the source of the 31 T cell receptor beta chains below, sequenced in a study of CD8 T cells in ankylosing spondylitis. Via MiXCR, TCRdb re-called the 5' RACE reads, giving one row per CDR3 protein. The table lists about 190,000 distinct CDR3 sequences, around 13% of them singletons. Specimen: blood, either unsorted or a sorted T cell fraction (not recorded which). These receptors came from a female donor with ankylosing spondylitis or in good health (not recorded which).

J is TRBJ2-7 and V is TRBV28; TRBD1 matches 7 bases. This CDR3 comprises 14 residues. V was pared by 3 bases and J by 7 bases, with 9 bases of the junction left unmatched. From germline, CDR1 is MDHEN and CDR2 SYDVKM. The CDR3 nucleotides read TGTGCCAGCAGTTTTACAGGGGTTTCCTGGGAGCAGTACTTC. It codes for CASSFTGVSWEQYF.

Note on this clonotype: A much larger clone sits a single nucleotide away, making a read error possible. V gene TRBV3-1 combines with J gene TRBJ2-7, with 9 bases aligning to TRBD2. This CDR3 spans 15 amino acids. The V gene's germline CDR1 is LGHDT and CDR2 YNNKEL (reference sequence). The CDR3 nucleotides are TGTGCCTGCAGCCCCGATGGGGGTAGCGGGAGCGAGCAGTACTTC. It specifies CACSPDGGSGSEQYF.

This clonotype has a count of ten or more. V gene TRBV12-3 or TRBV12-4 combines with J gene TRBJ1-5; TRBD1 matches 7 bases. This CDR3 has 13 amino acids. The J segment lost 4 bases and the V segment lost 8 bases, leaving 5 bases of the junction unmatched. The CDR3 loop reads CASQGVANQPQHF. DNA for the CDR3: TGTGCCAGCCAGGGGGTGGCAAATCAGCCCCAGCATTTT.

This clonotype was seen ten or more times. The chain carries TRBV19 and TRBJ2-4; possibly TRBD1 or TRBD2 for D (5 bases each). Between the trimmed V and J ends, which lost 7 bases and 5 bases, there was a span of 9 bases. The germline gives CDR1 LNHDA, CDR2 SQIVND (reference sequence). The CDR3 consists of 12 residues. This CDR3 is CASTGPENIQYF. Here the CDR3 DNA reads TGTGCCAGTACGGGGCCCGAAAACATTCAGTACTTC. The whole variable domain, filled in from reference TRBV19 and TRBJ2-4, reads DGGITQSPKYLFRKEGQNVTLSCEQNLNHDAMYWYRQDPGQGLRLIYYSQIVNDFQKGDIAEGYSVSREKKESFPLTVTSAQKNPTAFYLCASTGPENIQYFGAGTRLSVL.

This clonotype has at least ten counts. The CDR3, as DNA: TGCAGTGCTAGAGATCTCGCCGGGCTGGGGGAGCAGTACTTC. As protein: CSARDLAGLGEQYF. The J gene is TRBJ2-7, the V gene TRBV20-1; D call uncertain. Germline V gives CDR1 DFQATT, CDR2 SNEGSKA (reference sequence). The CDR3 has 14 residues. The V gene lost 0 bases and the J gene lost 7 bases, with 16 bases spanning the gap.

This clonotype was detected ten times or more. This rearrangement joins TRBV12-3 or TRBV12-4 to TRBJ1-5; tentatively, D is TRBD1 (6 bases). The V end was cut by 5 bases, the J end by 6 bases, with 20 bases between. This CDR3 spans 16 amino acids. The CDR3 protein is CASSPRADRTIQPQHF. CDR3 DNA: TGTGCCAGCAGTCCCCGGGCTGACAGGACGATTCAGCCCCAGCATTTT.

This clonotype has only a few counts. CDR3 region: CAWSITGVETQYF. CDR3 DNA: TGTGCCTGGAGTATTACAGGAGTTGAGACCCAGTACTTC. This sequence joins TRBV30 and TRBJ2-5; weak D call: TRBD1 (5 bases). Trimming shortened V by 2 bases and J by 5 bases, and 12 bases separated the two germline ends. This CDR3 is 13 amino acids long. Germline V gives CDR1 GTSNPN, CDR2 SVGIG (reference sequence).

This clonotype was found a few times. The CDR3 DNA reads TGTGCCAGCAGTTTACCAGGGGGGACCTACAATGAGCAGTTCTTC. This sequence encodes CASSLPGGTYNEQFF. The chain carries TRBV28 and TRBJ2-1, with a possible D match to TRBD1 (7 bases). The CDR3 has 15 residues. Germline V CDR1 and CDR2: MDHEN, SYDVKM. The V gene lost 2 bases and the J gene lost 2 bases, with 10 bases spanning the gap.

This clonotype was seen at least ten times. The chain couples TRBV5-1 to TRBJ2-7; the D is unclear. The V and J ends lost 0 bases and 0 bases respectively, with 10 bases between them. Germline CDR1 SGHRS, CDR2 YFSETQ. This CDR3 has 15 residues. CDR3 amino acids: CASSLGPVSSYEQYF. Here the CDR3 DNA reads TGCGCCAGCAGCTTGGGGCCTGTTAGCTCCTACGAGCAGTACTTC.

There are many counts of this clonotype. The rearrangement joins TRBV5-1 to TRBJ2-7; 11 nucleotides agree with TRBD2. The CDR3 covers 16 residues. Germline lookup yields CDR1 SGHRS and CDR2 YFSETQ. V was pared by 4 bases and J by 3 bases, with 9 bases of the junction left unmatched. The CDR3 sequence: CASSVTGLAGGYEQYF. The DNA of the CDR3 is TGCGCCAGCAGCGTCACTGGACTAGCGGGTGGCTACGAGCAGTACTTC.

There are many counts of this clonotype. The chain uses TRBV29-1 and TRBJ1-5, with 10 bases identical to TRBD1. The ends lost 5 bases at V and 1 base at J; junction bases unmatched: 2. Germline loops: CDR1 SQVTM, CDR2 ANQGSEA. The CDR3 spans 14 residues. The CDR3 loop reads CSVRQGASNQPQHF. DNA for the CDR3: TGCAGCGTTAGACAGGGGGCGAGCAATCAGCCCCAGCATTTT. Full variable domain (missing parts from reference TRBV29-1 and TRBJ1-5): SAVISQKPSRDICQRGTSLTIQCQVDSQVTMMFWYRQQPGQSLTLIATANQGSEATYESGFVIDKFPISRPNLTFSTLTVSNMSPEDSSIYLCSVRQGASNQPQHFGDGTRLSIL.

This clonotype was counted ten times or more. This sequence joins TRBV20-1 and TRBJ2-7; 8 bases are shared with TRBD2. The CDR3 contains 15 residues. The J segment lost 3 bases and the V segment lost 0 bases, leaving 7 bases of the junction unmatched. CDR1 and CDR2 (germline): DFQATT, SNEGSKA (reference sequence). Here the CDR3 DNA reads TGCAGTGCTAGAGATCGGGTAGCGGGAAACTACGAGCAGTACTTC. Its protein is CSARDRVAGNYEQYF.

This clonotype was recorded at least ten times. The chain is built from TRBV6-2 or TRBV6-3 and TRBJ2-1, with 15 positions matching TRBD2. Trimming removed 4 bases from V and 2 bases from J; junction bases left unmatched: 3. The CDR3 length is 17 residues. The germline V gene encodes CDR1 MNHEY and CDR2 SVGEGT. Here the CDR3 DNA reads TGTGCCAGCAGTTCCCGGACTAGCGGGAGGGCCTACAATGAGCAGTTCTTC. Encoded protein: CASSSRTSGRAYNEQFF.

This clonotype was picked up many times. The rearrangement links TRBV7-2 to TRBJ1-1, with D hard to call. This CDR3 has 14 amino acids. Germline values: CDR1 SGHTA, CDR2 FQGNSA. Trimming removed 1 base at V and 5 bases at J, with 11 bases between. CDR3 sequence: CASSLEGRGTEAFF. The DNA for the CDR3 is TGTGCCAGCAGCTTAGAAGGTCGAGGGACTGAAGCTTTCTTT.

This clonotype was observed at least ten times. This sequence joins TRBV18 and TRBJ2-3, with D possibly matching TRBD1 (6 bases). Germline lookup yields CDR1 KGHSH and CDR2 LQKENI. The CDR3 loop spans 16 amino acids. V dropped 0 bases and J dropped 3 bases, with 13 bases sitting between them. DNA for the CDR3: TGTGCCAGCTCACCACCACAGGGCCTCCAGACAGATACGCAGTATTTT. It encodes CASSPPQGLQTDTQYF.

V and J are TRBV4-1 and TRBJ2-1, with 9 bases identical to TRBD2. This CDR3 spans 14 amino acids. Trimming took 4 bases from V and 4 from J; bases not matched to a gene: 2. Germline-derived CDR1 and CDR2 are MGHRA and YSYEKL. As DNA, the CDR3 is TGCGCCAGCAGCCGGACTAGCGCGTACAATGAGCAGTTCTTC. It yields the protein CASSRTSAYNEQFF.

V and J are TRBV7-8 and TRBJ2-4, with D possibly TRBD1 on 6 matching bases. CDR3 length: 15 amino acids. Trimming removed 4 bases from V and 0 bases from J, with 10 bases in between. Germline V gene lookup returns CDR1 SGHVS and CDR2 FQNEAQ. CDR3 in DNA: TGTGCCAGCAGCTCTGGACAGCTAGCCAAAAACATTCAGTACTTC. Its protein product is CASSSGQLAKNIQYF.

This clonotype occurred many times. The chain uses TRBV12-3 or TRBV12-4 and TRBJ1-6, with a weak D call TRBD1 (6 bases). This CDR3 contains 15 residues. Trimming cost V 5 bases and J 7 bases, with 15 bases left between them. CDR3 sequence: CASSPQGRGNSPLHF. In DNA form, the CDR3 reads TGTGCCAGCAGTCCACAGGGTCGGGGGAATTCACCCCTCCACTTT.

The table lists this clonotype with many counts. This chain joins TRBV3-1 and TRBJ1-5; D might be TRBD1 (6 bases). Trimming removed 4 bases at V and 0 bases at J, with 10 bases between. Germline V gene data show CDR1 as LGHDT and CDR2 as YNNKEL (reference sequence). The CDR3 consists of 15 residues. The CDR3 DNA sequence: TGTGCCAGCAGCCCGGGACAACATAGCAATCAGCCCCAGCATTTT. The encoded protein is CASSPGQHSNQPQHF.

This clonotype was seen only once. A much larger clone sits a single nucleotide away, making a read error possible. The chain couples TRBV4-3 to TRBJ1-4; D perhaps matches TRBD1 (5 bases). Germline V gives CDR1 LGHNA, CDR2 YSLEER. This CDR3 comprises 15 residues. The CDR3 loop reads CASSQGQSTKEKLFF. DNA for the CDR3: TGCGCCAGCAGCCAAGGACAGTCAACTAAGGAAAAACTGTTTTTT.

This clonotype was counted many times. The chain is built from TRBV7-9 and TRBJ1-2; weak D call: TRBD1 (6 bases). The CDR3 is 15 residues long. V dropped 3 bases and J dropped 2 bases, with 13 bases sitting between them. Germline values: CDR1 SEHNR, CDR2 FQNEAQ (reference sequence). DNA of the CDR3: TGTGCCAGCAGCTTCCCGGCAGGGGCAAACTATGGCTACACCTTC. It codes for CASSFPAGANYGYTF.

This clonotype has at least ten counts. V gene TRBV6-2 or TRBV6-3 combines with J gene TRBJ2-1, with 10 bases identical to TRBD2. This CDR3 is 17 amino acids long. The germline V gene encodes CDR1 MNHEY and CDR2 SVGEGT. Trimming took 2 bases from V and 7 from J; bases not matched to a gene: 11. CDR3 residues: CASSYSRAGGPVNEQFF. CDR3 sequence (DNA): TGTGCCAGCAGTTACAGTAGAGCGGGAGGGCCTGTAAATGAGCAGTTCTTC.

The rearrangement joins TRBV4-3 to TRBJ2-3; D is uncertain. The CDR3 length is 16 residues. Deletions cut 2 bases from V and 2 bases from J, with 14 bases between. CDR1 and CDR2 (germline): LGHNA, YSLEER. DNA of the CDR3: TGCGCCAGCAGCCAATCCCACGCAGGAGACACAGATACGCAGTATTTT. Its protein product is CASSQSHAGDTDTQYF.

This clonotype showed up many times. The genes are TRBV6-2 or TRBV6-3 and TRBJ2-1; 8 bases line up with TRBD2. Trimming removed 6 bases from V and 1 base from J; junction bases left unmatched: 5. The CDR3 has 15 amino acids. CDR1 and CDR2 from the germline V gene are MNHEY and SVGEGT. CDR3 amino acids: CASRPLAGSYNEQFF. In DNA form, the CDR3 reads TGTGCCAGCAGACCTCTAGCGGGTTCCTACAATGAGCAGTTCTTC.

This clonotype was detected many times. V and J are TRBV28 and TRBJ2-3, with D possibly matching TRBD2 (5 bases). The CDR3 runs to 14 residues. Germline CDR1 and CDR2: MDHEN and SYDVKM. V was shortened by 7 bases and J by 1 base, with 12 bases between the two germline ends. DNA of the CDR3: TGTGCCAGCAATCCCGCGGAGGGCACAGATACGCAGTATTTT. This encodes CASNPAEGTDTQYF.

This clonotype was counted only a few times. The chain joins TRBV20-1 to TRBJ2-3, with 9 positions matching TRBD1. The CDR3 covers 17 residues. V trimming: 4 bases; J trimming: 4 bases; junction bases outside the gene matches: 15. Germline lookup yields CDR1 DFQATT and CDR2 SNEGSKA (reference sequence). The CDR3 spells CSAKGGTGRGTADTQYF. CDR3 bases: TGCAGTGCTAAGGGGGGGACAGGGCGAGGGACGGCAGATACGCAGTATTTT.

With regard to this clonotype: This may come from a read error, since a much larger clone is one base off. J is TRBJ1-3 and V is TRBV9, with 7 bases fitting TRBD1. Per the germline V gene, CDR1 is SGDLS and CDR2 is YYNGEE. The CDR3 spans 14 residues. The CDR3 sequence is CASSAGTAGNSIYF. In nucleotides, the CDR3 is TGTGCCAGCAGCGCGGGGACAGCTGGAAACTCCATATATTTT.

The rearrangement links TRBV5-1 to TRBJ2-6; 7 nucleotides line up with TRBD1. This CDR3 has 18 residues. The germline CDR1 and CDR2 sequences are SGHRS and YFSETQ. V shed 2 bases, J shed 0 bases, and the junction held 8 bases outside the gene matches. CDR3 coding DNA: TGCGCCAGCAGCTTTCCATCGGGACAGCCCTCTGGGGCCAACGTCCTGACTTTC. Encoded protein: CASSFPSGQPSGANVLTF.

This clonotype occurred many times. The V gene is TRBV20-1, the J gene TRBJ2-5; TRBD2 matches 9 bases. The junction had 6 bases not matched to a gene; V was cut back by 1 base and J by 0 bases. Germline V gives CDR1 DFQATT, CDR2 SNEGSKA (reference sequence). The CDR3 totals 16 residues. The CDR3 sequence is CSARALLAGDQETQYF. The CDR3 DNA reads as TGCAGTGCTAGAGCCCTACTAGCGGGCGACCAAGAGACCCAGTACTTC.

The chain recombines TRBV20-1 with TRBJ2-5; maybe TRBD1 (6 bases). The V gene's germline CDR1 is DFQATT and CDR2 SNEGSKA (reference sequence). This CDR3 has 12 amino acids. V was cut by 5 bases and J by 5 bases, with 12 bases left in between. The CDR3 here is CSAPQGWETQYF. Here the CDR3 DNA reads TGCAGTGCTCCACAGGGTTGGGAGACCCAGTACTTC.

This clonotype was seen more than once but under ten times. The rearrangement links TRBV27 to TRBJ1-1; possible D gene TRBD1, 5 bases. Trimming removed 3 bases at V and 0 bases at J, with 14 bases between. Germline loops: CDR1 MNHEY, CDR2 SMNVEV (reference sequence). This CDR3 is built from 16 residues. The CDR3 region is CASSFWGKGMNTEAFF. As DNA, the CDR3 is TGTGCCAGCAGTTTCTGGGGCAAGGGAATGAACACTGAAGCTTTCTTT.